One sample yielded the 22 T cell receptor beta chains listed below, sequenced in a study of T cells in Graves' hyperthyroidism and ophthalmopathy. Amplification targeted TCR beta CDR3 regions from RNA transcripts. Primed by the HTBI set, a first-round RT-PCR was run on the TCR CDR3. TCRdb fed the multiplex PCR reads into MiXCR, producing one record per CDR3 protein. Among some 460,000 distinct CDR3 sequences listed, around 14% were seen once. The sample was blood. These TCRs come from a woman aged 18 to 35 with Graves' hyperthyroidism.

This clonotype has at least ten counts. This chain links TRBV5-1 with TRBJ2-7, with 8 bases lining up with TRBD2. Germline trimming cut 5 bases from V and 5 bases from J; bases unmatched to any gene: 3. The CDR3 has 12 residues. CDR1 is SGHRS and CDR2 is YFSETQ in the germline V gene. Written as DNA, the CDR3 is TGCGCCAGCAGTCCGGGAGGGGACGAGCAGTACTTC. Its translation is CASSPGGDEQYF.

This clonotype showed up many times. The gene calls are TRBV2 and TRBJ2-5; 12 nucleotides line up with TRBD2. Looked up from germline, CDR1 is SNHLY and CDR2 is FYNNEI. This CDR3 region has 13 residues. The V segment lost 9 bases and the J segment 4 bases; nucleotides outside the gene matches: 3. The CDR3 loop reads CASKTSGGETQYF. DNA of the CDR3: TGTGCCAGTAAGACTAGCGGGGGAGAGACCCAGTACTTC.

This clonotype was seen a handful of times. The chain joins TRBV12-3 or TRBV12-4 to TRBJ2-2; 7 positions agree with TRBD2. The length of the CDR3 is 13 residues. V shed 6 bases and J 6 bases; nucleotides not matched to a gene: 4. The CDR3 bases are TGTGCCAGCAGCGGACTAGGGTCCGGGGAGCTGTTTTTT. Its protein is CASSGLGSGELFF.

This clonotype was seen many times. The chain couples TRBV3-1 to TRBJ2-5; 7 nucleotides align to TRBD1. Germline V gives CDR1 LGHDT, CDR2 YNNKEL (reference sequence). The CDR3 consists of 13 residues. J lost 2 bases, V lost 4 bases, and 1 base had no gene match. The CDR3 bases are TGTGCCAGCAGCCGGGGACAGCAAGAGACCCAGTACTTC. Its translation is CASSRGQQETQYF.

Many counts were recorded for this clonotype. CDR3 protein: CSARVPSGGATDTQYF. The CDR3 DNA reads TGCAGTGCTAGAGTGCCTAGCGGGGGGGCCACAGATACGCAGTATTTT. The rearrangement uses TRBV20-1 and TRBJ2-3, with 12 bases that match TRBD2. The V gene's germline CDR1 is DFQATT and CDR2 SNEGSKA (reference sequence). Trimming took 1 base from V and 2 from J; bases not matched to a gene: 4. This CDR3 comprises 16 residues.

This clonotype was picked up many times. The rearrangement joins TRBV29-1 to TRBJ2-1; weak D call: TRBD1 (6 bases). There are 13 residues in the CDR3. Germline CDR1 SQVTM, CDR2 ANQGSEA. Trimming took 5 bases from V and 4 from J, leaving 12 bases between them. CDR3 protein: CSVIGRGYNEQFF. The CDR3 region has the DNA TGCAGCGTTATAGGCAGGGGTTACAATGAGCAGTTCTTC.

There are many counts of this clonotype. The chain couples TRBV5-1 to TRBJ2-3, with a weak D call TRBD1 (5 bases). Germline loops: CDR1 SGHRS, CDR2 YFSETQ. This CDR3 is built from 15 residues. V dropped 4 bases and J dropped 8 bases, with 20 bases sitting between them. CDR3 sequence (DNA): TGCGCCAGCAGCCTCGCACAGGACGGCAGGGTTACGCAGTATTTT. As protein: CASSLAQDGRVTQYF.

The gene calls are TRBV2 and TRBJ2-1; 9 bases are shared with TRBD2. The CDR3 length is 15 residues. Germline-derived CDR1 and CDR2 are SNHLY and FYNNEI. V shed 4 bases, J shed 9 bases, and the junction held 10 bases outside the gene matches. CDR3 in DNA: TGTGCCAGCAGTGGGGGGTCTAGCGGGGCCGGTGAGCAGTTCTTC. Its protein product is CASSGGSSGAGEQFF.

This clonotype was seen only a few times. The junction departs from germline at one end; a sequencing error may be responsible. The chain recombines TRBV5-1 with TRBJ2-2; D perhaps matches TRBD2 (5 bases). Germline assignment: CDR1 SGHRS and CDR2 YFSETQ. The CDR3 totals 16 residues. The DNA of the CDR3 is TGCTCCAGCAGCTTGGTGGCAGCGGCAAACACCGGGGAGCTGTTTTTT. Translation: CSSSLVAAANTGELFF.

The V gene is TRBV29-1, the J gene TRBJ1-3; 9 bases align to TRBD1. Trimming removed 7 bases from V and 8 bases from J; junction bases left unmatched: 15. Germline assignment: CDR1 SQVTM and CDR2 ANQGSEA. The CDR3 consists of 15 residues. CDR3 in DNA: TGCAGCGCGTCGACTCCGGGACAGGGTGCGGACACCATATATTTT. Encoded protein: CSASTPGQGADTIYF. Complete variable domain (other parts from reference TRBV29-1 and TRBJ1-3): SAVISQKPSRDICQRGTSLTIQCQVDSQVTMMFWYRQQPGQSLTLIATANQGSEATYESGFVIDKFPISRPNLTFSTLTVSNMSPEDSSIYLCSASTPGQGADTIYFGEGSWLTVV.

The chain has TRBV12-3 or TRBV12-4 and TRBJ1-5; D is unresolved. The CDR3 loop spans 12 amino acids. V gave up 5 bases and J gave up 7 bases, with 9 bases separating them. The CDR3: CASSPKQQPQHF. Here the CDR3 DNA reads TGTGCCAGCAGTCCAAAACAGCAGCCCCAGCATTTT.

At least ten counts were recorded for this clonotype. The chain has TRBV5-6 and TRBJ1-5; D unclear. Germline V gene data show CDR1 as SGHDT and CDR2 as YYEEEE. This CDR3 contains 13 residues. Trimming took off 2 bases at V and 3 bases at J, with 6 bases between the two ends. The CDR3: CASSLQTNQPQHF. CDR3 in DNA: TGTGCCAGCAGCTTACAGACCAATCAGCCCCAGCATTTT.

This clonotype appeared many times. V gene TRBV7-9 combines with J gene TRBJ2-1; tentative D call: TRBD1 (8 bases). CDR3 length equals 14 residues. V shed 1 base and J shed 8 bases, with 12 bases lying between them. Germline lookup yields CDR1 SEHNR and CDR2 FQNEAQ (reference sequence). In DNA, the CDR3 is TGTGCCAGCAGCTTAGACAGGGGGGGGGATGAGCAGTTCTTC. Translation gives CASSLDRGGDEQFF.

Written as DNA, the CDR3 is TGTGCCAGTAGTGTCCCCGGGACACCAGCCTACGAGCAGTACTTC. This codes for CASSVPGTPAYEQYF. The rearrangement uses TRBV19 and TRBJ2-7; TRBD1 is a possible D gene (6 bases). CDR3 length equals 15 residues. V was clipped by 5 bases and J by 2 bases, with 16 bases between them. Germline values: CDR1 LNHDA, CDR2 SQIVND (reference sequence).

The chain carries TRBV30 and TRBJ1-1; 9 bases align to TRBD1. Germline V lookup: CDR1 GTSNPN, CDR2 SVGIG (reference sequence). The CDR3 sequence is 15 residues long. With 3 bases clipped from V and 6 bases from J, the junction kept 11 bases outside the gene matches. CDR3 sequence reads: CAWSSIGQGKPEAFF. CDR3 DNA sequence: TGTGCCTGGAGCTCGATAGGACAGGGGAAGCCTGAAGCTTTCTTT. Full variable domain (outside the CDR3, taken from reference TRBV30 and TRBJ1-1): SQTIHQWPATLVQPVGSPLSLECTVEGTSNPNLYWYRQAAGRGLQLLFYSVGIGQISSEVPQNLSASRPQDRQFILSSKKLLLSDSGFYLCAWSSIGQGKPEAFFGQGTRLTVV.

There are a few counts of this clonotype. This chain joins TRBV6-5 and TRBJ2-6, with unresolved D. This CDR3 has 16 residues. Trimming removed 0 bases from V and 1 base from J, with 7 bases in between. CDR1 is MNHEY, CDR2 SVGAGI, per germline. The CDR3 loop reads CASSYSQPSGANVLTF. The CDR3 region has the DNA TGTGCCAGCAGTTACTCACAGCCTTCTGGGGCCAACGTCCTGACTTTC.

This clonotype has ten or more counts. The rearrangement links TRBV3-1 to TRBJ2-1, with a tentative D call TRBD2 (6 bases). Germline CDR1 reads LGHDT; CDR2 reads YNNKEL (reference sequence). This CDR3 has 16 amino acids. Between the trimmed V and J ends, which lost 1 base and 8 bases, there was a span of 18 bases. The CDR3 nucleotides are TGTGCCAGCAGCCAAGTACGGAGGGCCTTAAATGATGAGCAGTTCTTC. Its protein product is CASSQVRRALNDEQFF.

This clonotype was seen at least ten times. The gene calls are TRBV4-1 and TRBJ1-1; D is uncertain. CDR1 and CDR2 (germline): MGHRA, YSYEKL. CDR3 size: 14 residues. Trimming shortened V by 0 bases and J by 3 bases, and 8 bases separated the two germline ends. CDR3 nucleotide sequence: TGCGCCAGCAGCCAAGATACCAGTTACACTGAAGCTTTCTTT. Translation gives CASSQDTSYTEAFF.

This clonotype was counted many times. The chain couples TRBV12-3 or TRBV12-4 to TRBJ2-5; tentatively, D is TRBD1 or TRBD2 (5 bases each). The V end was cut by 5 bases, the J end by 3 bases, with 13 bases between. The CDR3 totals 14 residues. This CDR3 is CASSPRDGKETQYF. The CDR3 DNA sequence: TGTGCCAGCAGTCCTAGGGACGGAAAAGAGACCCAGTACTTC.

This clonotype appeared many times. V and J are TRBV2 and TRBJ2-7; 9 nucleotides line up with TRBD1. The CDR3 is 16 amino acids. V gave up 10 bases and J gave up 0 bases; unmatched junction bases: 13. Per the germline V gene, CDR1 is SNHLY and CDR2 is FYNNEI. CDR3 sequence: CATILGQGTSSYEQYF. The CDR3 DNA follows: TGTGCCACGATCCTGGGACAGGGAACAAGCTCCTACGAGCAGTACTTC.

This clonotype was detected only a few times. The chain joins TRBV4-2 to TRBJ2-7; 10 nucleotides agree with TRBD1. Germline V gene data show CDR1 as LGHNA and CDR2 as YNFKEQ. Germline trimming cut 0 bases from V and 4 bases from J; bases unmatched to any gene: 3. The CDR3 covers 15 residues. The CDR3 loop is CASSQETGGAYEQYF. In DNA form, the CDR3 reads TGTGCCAGCAGCCAAGAGACAGGGGGCGCTTACGAGCAGTACTTC.

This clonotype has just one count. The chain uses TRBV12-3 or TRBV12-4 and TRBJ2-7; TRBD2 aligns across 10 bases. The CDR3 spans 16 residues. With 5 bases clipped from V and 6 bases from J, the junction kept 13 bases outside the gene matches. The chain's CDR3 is CASSPASGRAFFEQYF. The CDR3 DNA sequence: TGTGCCAGCAGTCCAGCGAGCGGGAGGGCCTTTTTCGAGCAGTACTTC.